This T cell receptor beta chain was observed in a study of T cell responses to AZD1222 COVID-19 vaccine. Study overall: Second doses were pooled across both intervals (about 4 or about 12 weeks). Findings and limits, study-wide: Spike was spanned by vaccine-associated CD4 TCRs, which were dominant at 160-218 and 743-854. Nearly half of the spike-specific TCRs reportedly recognize variant regions that carry no mutations. Donors were mostly white British, more females; clonal diversity possibly underestimated.

This table comes from immunoSEQ multiplex PCR, and its TCRdb copy is limited to in-frame clones, with some not included. Here the sample spans some 80,000 clones, about nine tenths being singletons. Concerning this clone: The antigen is unknown.

Deletions cut 0 bases from V and 1 base from J, with 7 bases between. Per the germline V gene, CDR1 is SGHVS and CDR2 is FQNEAQ. This CDR3 has 15 residues. This material consisted of peripheral blood, taken on day 0 of AZD1222 vaccination. The rearrangement uses TRBV7-8 and TRBJ1-5; D not resolved. The TCR originated in an adult in good health. The CDR3 reads CASSLAGASNQPQHF. The CDR3 DNA sequence: TGTGCCAGCAGCTTAGCGGGCGCCAGCAATCAGCCCCAGCATTTT.